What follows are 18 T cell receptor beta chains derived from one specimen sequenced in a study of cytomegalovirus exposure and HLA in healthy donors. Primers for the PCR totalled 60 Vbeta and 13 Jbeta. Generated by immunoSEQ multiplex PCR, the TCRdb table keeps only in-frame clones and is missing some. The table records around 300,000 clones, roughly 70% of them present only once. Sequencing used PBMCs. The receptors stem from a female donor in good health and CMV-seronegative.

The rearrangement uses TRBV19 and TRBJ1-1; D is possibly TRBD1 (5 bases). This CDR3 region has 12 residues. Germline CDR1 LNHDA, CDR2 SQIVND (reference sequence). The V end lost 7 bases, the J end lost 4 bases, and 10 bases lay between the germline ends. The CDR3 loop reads CASTSGLTEAFF. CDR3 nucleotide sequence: TGTGCCAGTACATCAGGGCTCACTGAAGCTTTCTTT.

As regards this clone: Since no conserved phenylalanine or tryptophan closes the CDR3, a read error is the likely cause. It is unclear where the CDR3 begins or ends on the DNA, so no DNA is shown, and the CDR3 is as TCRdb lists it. The CDR3 loop is CASSTSGRDQYYGYTS. The chain combines TRBV28 with TRBJ1-2. The CDR3 contains 16 residues when both ends are counted. Germline loops: CDR1 MDHEN, CDR2 SYDVKM.

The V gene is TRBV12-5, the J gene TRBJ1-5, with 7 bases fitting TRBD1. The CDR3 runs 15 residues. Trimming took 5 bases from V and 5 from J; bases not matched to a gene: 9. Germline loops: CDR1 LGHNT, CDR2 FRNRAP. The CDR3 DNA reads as TGTGCTAGTGGTCTCTCACGACAGGGCTATCAGCCCCAGCATTTT. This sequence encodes CASGLSRQGYQPQHF.

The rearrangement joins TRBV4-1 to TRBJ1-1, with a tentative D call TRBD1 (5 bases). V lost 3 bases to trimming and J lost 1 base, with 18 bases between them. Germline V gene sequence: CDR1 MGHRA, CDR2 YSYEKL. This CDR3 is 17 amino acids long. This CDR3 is CASSQTPGLKKNTEAFF. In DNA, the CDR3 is TGCGCCAGCAGCCAGACGCCGGGACTCAAAAAGAACACTGAAGCTTTCTTT.

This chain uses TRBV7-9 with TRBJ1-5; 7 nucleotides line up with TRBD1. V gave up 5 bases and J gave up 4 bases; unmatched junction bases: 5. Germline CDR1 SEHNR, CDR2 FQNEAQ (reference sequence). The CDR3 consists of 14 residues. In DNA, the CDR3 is TGTGCCAGCAGCCGGGACAGATCGAATCAGCCCCAGCATTTT. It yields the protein CASSRDRSNQPQHF. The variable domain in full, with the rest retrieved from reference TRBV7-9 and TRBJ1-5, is DTGVSQNPRHKITKRGQNVTFRCDPISEHNRLYWYRQTLGQGPEFLTYFQNEAQLEKSRLLSDRFSAERPKGSFSTLEIQRTEQGDSAMYLCASSRDRSNQPQHFGDGTRLSIL.

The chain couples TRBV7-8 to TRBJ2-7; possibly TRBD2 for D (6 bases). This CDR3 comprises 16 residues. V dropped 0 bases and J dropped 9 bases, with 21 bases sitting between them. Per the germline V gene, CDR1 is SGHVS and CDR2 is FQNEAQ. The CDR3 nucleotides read TGTGCCAGCAGCTTAGCGCCCGGGACTCAACCTCCGGGGCAGTACTTC. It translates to CASSLAPGTQPPGQYF.

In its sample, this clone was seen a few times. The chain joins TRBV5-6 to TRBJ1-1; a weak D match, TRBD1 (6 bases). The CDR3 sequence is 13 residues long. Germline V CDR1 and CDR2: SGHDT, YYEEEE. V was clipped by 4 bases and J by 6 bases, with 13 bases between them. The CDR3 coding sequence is TGTGCCAGCAGCCTAGTTGAGGGGGCTGAAGCTTTCTTT. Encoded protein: CASSLVEGAEAFF.

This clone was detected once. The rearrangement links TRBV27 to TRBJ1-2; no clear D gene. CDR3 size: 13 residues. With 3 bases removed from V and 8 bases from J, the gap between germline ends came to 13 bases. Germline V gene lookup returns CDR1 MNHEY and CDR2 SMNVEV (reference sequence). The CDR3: CASSFEDRSGYTF. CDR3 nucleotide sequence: TGTGCCAGCAGTTTTGAGGATCGGAGCGGCTACACCTTC.

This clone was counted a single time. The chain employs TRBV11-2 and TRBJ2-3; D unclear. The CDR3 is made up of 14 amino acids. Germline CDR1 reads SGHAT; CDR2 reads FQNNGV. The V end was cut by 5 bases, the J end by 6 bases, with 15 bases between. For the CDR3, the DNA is TGTGCCAGCAGCCTACGCCTAGTAACCGATACGCAGTATTTT. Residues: CASSLRLVTDTQYF.

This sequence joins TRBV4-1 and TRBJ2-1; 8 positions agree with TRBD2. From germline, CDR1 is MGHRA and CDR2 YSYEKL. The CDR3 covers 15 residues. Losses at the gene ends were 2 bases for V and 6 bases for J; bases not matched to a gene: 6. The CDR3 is CASSQIPGLGNEQFF. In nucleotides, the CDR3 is TGCGCCAGCAGCCAAATACCGGGACTAGGCAATGAGCAGTTCTTC.

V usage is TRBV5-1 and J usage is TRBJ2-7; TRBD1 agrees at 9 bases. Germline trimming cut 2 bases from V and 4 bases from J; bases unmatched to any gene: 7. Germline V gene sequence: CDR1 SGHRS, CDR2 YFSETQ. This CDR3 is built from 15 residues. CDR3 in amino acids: CASSLSLQGAYEQYF. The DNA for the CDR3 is TGCGCCAGCAGCTTATCATTACAGGGGGCGTACGAGCAGTACTTC.

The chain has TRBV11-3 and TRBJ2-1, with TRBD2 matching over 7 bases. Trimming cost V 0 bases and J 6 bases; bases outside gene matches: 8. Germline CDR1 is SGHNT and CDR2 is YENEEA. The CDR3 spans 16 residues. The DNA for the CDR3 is TGTGCCAGCAGCTTAGATGGTGGGCCGGGGGGCAATGAGCAGTTCTTC. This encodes CASSLDGGPGGNEQFF.

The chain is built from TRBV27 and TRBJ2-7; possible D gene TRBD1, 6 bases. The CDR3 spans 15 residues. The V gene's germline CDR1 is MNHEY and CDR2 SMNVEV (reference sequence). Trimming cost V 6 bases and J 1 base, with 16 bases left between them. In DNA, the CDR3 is TGTGCCAGCAGGACGGACAGCGTCGGGTCCTACGAGCAGTACTTC. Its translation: CASRTDSVGSYEQYF.

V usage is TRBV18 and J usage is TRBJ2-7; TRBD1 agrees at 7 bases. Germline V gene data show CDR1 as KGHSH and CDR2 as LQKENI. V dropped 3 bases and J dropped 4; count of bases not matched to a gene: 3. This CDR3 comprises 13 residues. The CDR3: CASSPGTAYEQYF. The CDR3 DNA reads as TGTGCCAGCTCACCCGGGACAGCTTACGAGCAGTACTTC.

The chain's CDR3 is CAISDEASFYGYTF. The CDR3 coding sequence is TGTGCCATCAGTGACGAGGCATCTTTCTATGGCTACACCTTC. The V gene is TRBV10-3, the J gene TRBJ1-2; the D is unclear. The V gene lost 3 bases and the J gene lost 4 bases, with 12 bases spanning the gap. The germline V gene encodes CDR1 ENHRY and CDR2 SYGVKD. This CDR3 contains 14 residues.

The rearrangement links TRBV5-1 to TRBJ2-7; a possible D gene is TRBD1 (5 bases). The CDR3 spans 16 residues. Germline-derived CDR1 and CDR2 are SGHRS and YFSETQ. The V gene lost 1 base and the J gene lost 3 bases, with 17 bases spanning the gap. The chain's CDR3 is CASSLKIAQQGYEQYF. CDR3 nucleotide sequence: TGCGCCAGCAGCTTGAAAATCGCCCAGCAGGGCTACGAGCAGTACTTC.

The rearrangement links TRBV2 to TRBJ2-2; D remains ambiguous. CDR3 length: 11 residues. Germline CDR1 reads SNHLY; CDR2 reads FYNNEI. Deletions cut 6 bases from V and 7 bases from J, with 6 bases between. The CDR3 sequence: CASRADGELFF. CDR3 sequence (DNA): TGTGCCAGCAGGGCGGACGGGGAGCTGTTTTTT.

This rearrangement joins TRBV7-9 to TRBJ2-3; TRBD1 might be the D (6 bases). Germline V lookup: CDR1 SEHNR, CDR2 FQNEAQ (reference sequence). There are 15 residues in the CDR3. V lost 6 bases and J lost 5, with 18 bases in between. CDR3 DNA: TGTGCCAGCAGTCCCAGGGGTACCGCAGGAGATACGCAGTATTTT. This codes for CASSPRGTAGDTQYF.